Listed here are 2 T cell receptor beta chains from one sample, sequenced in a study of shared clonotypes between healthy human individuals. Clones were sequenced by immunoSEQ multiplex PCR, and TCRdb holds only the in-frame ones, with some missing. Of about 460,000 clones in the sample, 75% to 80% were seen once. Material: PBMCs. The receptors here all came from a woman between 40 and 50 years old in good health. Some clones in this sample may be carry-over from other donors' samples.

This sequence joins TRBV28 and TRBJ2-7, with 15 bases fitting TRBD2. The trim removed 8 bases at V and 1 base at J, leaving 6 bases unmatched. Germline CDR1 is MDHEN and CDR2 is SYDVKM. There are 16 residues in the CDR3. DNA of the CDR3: TGTGCCAGCTGGACTAGCGGGAGGGCCTTGTCCTACGAGCAGTACTTC. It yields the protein CASWTSGRALSYEQYF.

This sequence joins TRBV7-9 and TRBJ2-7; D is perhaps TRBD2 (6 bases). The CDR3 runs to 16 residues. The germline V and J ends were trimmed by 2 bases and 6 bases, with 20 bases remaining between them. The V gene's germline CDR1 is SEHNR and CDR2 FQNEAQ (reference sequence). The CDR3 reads CASSLYPPGPEGEQYF. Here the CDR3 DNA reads TGTGCCAGCAGCTTATACCCCCCGGGGCCGGAGGGCGAGCAGTACTTC.